This T cell receptor (beta chain) was captured in a study of control samples from healthy donors and cancer patients. The method was immunoSEQ multiplex PCR; TCRdb's version includes in-frame clones alone and lacks a portion of them. The data show 100,000 to 150,000 clones, about 94% seen once. The CDR3 totals 16 residues. Germline lookup yields CDR1 SGHTS and CDR2 YDEGEE. V gave up 4 bases and J gave up 10 bases; unmatched junction bases: 13. The specimen was blood. The gene calls are TRBV5-8 and TRBJ1-6; 8 bases match TRBD1. The sequence was collected from a man aged 25-45 years in good health. As DNA, the CDR3 is TGTGCCAGCAGCGAAATGGACAGGGCCCGAGGATCACCCCTCCACTTT. Translation gives CASSEMDRARGSPLHF.